Listed below are T cell receptor beta chains from one sample, sequenced in a study of shared clonotypes between healthy human individuals. Only in-frame clones appear in the TCRdb table, and some are missing; sequencing was by immunoSEQ multiplex PCR. Among roughly 700,000 clones listed, less than 85% were seen once. The specimen was memory CD4+ T cells sorted from blood. The receptors originated from a woman between 25 and 40 years old in good health. Each CDR3 is given with its conserved first and last residue. D genes are given only for firm matches. A clone size is listed for some rows: how often the clone was seen (once, few, many), or a class if it is expanded.

CDR3aa: CASSLQGQSYNEQFF
CDR3nt: TGTGCCAGCAGCCTACAGGGTCAAAGCTACAATGAGCAGTTCTTC
v_gene: TRBV5-6
abundance: few
d_gene: NA
j_gene: TRBJ2-1

CDR3aa: CASRASGGTYEQYF
CDR3nt: TGTGCCAGCAGAGCTTCAGGGGGTACCTACGAGCAGTACTTC
v_gene: TRBV2
abundance: many
d_gene: TRBD1
j_gene: TRBJ2-7

CDR3aa: CASSLASRGHTEAFF
CDR3nt: TGTGCCAGCAGCTTAGCGTCCAGGGGGCATACTGAAGCTTTCTTT
v_gene: TRBV7-9
abundance: NA
d_gene: TRBD1
j_gene: TRBJ1-1

CDR3aa: CASSLMTGTEETQYF
CDR3nt: TGCGCCAGCAGTCTAATGACAGGGACAGAGGAGACCCAGTACTTC
v_gene: TRBV4-1
abundance: NA
d_gene: TRBD1
j_gene: TRBJ2-5

CDR3aa: CASSNYKNTEAFF
CDR3nt: TGTGCCAGCAGCAATTACAAGAACACTGAAGCTTTCTTT
v_gene: TRBV6-5
abundance: many
d_gene: NA
j_gene: TRBJ1-1

CDR3aa: CASSDGQGNQPQHF
CDR3nt: TGTGCCAGCAGTGACGGGCAGGGCAACCAGCCCCAGCATTTT
v_gene: TRBV6-1
abundance: NA
d_gene: NA
j_gene: TRBJ1-5

CDR3aa: CASSLMGHEQYF
CDR3nt: TGCGCCAGCAGCTTGATGGGACACGAGCAGTACTTC
v_gene: TRBV5-1
abundance: NA
d_gene: NA
j_gene: TRBJ2-7

CDR3aa: CASSLVGFRDRGYGYTF
CDR3nt: TGTGCCAGCAGCTTAGTTGGGTTTCGGGACAGGGGCTATGGCTACACCTTC
v_gene: TRBV7-3
abundance: few
d_gene: TRBD1
j_gene: TRBJ1-2

CDR3aa: CSVSGNTEAFF
CDR3nt: TGCAGTGTTTCTGGGAACACTGAAGCTTTCTTT
v_gene: TRBV20-1
abundance: few
d_gene: NA
j_gene: TRBJ1-1

CDR3aa: CASSLETAGETQYF
CDR3nt: TGTGCCAGCAGCTTAGAGACGGCGGGGGAGACCCAGTACTTC
v_gene: TRBV7-6
abundance: NA
d_gene: NA
j_gene: TRBJ2-5

CDR3aa: CATSRDYDQKGQPQHF
CDR3nt: TGTGCCACCAGCAGAGATTACGACCAAAAAGGTCAGCCCCAGCATTTT
v_gene: TRBV15
abundance: once
d_gene: NA
j_gene: TRBJ1-5

CDR3aa: CASSGGGGNQPQHF
CDR3nt: TGTGCCAGCAGTGGGGGAGGTGGCAATCAGCCCCAGCATTTT
v_gene: TRBV25-1
abundance: NA
d_gene: NA
j_gene: TRBJ1-5

CDR3aa: CASSLGQGSGYTF
CDR3nt: TGTGCCAGCAGCTTAGGTCAAGGGTCCGGCTACACCTTC
v_gene: TRBV11-2
abundance: NA
d_gene: NA
j_gene: TRBJ1-2

CDR3aa: CASSETGVEIGGTQYF
CDR3nt: TGTGCCAGCAGCGAGACAGGGGTGGAGATAGGGGGGACCCAGTACTTC
v_gene: TRBV11-2
abundance: NA
d_gene: TRBD1
j_gene: TRBJ2-5

CDR3aa: CASRTSGSTDTQYF
CDR3nt: TGTGCCAGCAGGACTAGCGGAAGCACAGATACGCAGTATTTT
v_gene: TRBV19
abundance: few
d_gene: TRBD2
j_gene: TRBJ2-3

CDR3aa: CASSLGGETRNTIYF
CDR3nt: TGTGCCAGCAGCTTAGGGGGGGAGACGAGAAACACCATATATTTT
v_gene: TRBV11-2
abundance: NA
d_gene: NA
j_gene: TRBJ1-3

CDR3aa: CASTNRGNQPQHF
CDR3nt: TGTGCCAGTACCAACAGGGGCAATCAGCCCCAGCATTTT
v_gene: TRBV19
abundance: once
d_gene: NA
j_gene: TRBJ1-5

CDR3aa: CASREARRDTQYF
CDR3nt: TGTGCCAGCAGGGAGGCTAGGCGGGATACGCAGTATTTT
v_gene: TRBV2
abundance: NA
d_gene: NA
j_gene: TRBJ2-3

CDR3aa: CASSLFGRGSSTGELFF
CDR3nt: TGTGCCAGCAGCTTATTCGGGAGAGGGTCGTCCACCGGGGAGCTGTTTTTT
v_gene: TRBV7-8
abundance: few
d_gene: NA
j_gene: TRBJ2-2

CDR3aa: CASSFQTGVRDTQYF
CDR3nt: TGTGCCAGCAGTTTCCAGACAGGGGTGAGGGATACGCAGTATTTT
v_gene: TRBV28
abundance: NA
d_gene: TRBD1
j_gene: TRBJ2-3

CDR3aa: CASSLTSRYEQYF
CDR3nt: TGCGCCAGCAGCCTGACTAGCCGCTACGAGCAGTACTTC
v_gene: TRBV4-1
abundance: NA
d_gene: TRBD2
j_gene: TRBJ2-7

CDR3aa: CASSLDSSGGIDTQYF
CDR3nt: TGCGCCAGCAGCTTGGACTCATCGGGAGGGATAGATACGCAGTATTTT
v_gene: TRBV5-1
abundance: NA
d_gene: TRBD2
j_gene: TRBJ2-3

CDR3aa: CAWKRGLTDTQYF
CDR3nt: TGTGCCTGGAAACGGGGCCTCACAGATACGCAGTATTTT
v_gene: TRBV30
abundance: NA
d_gene: NA
j_gene: TRBJ2-3

CDR3aa: CASSSENQPQHF
CDR3nt: TGTGCCAGCAGCTCCGAAAATCAGCCCCAGCATTTT
v_gene: TRBV11-2
abundance: few
d_gene: NA
j_gene: TRBJ1-5

CDR3aa: CAWSVLGFSAEAFF
CDR3nt: TGTGCCTGGAGTGTATTAGGGTTTAGCGCTGAAGCTTTCTTT
v_gene: TRBV30
abundance: NA
d_gene: NA
j_gene: TRBJ1-1

CDR3aa: CASRFFSNQPQHF
CDR3nt: TGTGCAAGTCGCTTCTTTAGCAATCAGCCCCAGCATTTT
v_gene: TRBV12-2
abundance: many
d_gene: NA
j_gene: TRBJ1-5

CDR3aa: CAVSTSTNTGELFF
CDR3nt: TGTGCCGTATCCACTAGTACGAACACCGGGGAGCTGTTTTTT
v_gene: TRBV5-4
abundance: NA
d_gene: NA
j_gene: TRBJ2-2

CDR3aa: CASTHTGLGEKLFF
CDR3nt: TGTGCCAGCACCCACACAGGGTTAGGGGAAAAACTGTTTTTT
v_gene: TRBV27
abundance: NA
d_gene: NA
j_gene: TRBJ1-4

CDR3aa: CSVGGQGPLGYGYTF
CDR3nt: TGCAGCGTTGGGGGACAGGGACCTCTGGGTTATGGCTACACCTTC
v_gene: TRBV29-1
abundance: NA
d_gene: TRBD1
j_gene: TRBJ1-2

CDR3aa: CASSASGKADTQYF
CDR3nt: TGTGCCAGCAGCGCGAGCGGGAAGGCAGATACGCAGTATTTT
v_gene: TRBV9
abundance: few
d_gene: TRBD2
j_gene: TRBJ2-3

CDR3aa: CASSPPQGRGSYNEQFF
CDR3nt: TGTGCCAGTAGCCCCCCCCAAGGCCGGGGCTCCTACAATGAGCAGTTCTTC
v_gene: TRBV19
abundance: NA
d_gene: NA
j_gene: TRBJ2-1

CDR3aa: CASSGQQGLGERQYF
CDR3nt: TGTGCCAGCAGTGGACAACAGGGCCTGGGGGAACGGCAGTACTTC
v_gene: TRBV28
abundance: NA
d_gene: NA
j_gene: TRBJ2-7

CDR3aa: CASSLAFEGAGEAFF
CDR3nt: TGTGCCAGCAGCTTAGCTTTCGAGGGGGCGGGTGAAGCTTTCTTT
v_gene: TRBV7-6
abundance: NA
d_gene: TRBD1
j_gene: TRBJ1-1

CDR3aa: CASRTFTPGTDRGYTF
CDR3nt: TGTGCCAGTAGGACGTTTACACCGGGGACAGACAGGGGCTACACCTTC
v_gene: TRBV19
abundance: once
d_gene: TRBD1
j_gene: TRBJ1-2

CDR3aa: CASSLGSSGGNEQFF
CDR3nt: TGTGCCAGCAGCTTAGGAAGCAGCGGAGGGAATGAGCAGTTCTTC
v_gene: TRBV7-8
abundance: once
d_gene: NA
j_gene: TRBJ2-1

CDR3aa: CASSPAIGTDTDTQYF
CDR3nt: TGCGCCAGCAGCCCCGCGATAGGGACAGACACAGATACGCAGTATTTT
v_gene: TRBV5-1
abundance: NA
d_gene: TRBD1
j_gene: TRBJ2-3

CDR3aa: CASSESTAGRGSYEQYF
CDR3nt: TGTGCCAGCAGTGAATCCACAGCTGGACGGGGGTCCTACGAGCAGTACTTC
v_gene: TRBV6-1
abundance: many
d_gene: NA
j_gene: TRBJ2-7

CDR3aa: CASTGGQYGNEQFF
CDR3nt: TGTGCCAGTACAGGGGGGCAATACGGCAATGAGCAGTTCTTC
v_gene: TRBV19
abundance: many
d_gene: NA
j_gene: TRBJ2-1

CDR3aa: CASSFLVGGTDTQYF
CDR3nt: TGTGCCAGCAGCTTCTTAGTCGGGGGCACAGATACGCAGTATTTT
v_gene: TRBV27
abundance: many
d_gene: NA
j_gene: TRBJ2-3

CDR3aa: CASSTVSRAGANVLTF
CDR3nt: TGTGCCAGTAGTACCGTCTCGAGGGCGGGGGCCAACGTCCTGACTTTC
v_gene: TRBV19
abundance: NA
d_gene: NA
j_gene: TRBJ2-6

CDR3aa: CASSFGQNTEAFF
CDR3nt: TGTGCCAGCAGCTTCGGACAGAACACTGAAGCTTTCTTT
v_gene: TRBV11-2
abundance: few
d_gene: NA
j_gene: TRBJ1-1

CDR3aa: CASSQGTGGVYEQYF
CDR3nt: TGTGCCAGCAGTCAGGGAACAGGGGGCGTTTACGAGCAGTACTTC
v_gene: TRBV6-1
abundance: many
d_gene: TRBD1
j_gene: TRBJ2-7